These 16 T cell receptor beta chains originate from one sample sequenced in a study of OX40 agonist ivuxolimab in advanced cancers. Here immunoSEQ multiplex PCR was the method, and the copy in TCRdb shows in-frame clones only, minus some. The sample consists of tens of thousands of clones, roughly 90% of them appearing once. The sample was CD4+ or CD8+ T cells sorted from blood, taken in a trial of the OX40 agonist ivuxolimab. The receptors stem from an adult with an advanced solid tumor such as melanoma, head and neck, liver or kidney cancer.

This chain joins TRBV11-2 and TRBJ1-1, with a possible D match to TRBD1 (6 bases). Trimming left V 5 bases short and J 1 base short, with 8 bases between. CDR3 length: 13 amino acids. The germline V gene has CDR1 SGHAT and CDR2 FQNNGV. The CDR3 nucleotides read TGTGCCAGCAGCGCGGACAGGAACACTGAAGCTTTCTTT. This codes for CASSADRNTEAFF.

V gene TRBV6-1 combines with J gene TRBJ2-5; D tentatively fits TRBD1 or TRBD2 (5 bases each). This CDR3 is built from 15 residues. V was trimmed by 3 bases and J by 2 bases, leaving 13 bases between them. Germline V gene sequence: CDR1 MNHNS, CDR2 SASEGT. CDR3 bases: TGTGCCAGCAGTGATCGGGGCAGGGAACAAGAGACCCAGTACTTC. Amino acid sequence: CASSDRGREQETQYF.

The chain employs TRBV2 and TRBJ2-2, with D tentatively TRBD1 or TRBD2 (7 bases each). The germline gives CDR1 SNHLY, CDR2 FYNNEI. Trimming pared 1 base from V and 7 bases from J, leaving 16 bases between. This CDR3 has 16 residues. The CDR3 is CASSEEPQGGSGELFF. The CDR3 DNA reads TGTGCCAGCAGTGAAGAGCCGCAGGGGGGGAGCGGGGAGCTGTTTTTT.

This clone was detected only a few times. The V and J genes are TRBV30 and TRBJ1-4; D possibly corresponds to TRBD1 (6 bases). The germline V gene encodes CDR1 GTSNPN and CDR2 SVGIG (reference sequence). Trimming stripped 5 bases from V and 3 bases from J, with 10 bases between. The CDR3 consists of 13 residues. As DNA, the CDR3 is TGTGCCTGGCGGGGGGCGGCTAATGAAAAACTGTTTTTT. Protein: CAWRGAANEKLFF.

The genes are TRBV19 and TRBJ1-1; TRBD1 might be the D (6 bases). Germline V gene sequence: CDR1 LNHDA, CDR2 SQIVND (reference sequence). CDR3 length: 15 amino acids. V lost 6 bases and J 0 bases, leaving 14 bases between the germline ends. As DNA, the CDR3 is TGTGCCAGTAGGCCCGGACAGCTCATGAACACTGAAGCTTTCTTT. This translates into CASRPGQLMNTEAFF.

The CDR3 DNA is TGCGCCAGCAGCTTGTATCGGCTAGCGGGAGAGAATGAGCAGTTCTTC. The encoded protein is CASSLYRLAGENEQFF. The genes are TRBV5-1 and TRBJ2-1, with 10 nucleotides matching TRBD2. Unmatched junction bases numbered 8, after V lost 1 base and J lost 7 bases. The germline gives CDR1 SGHRS, CDR2 YFSETQ. There are 16 residues in the CDR3. Using reference TRBV5-1 and TRBJ2-1 for the parts outside the CDR3, the full variable domain is KAGVTQTPRYLIKTRGQQVTLSCSPISGHRSVSWYQQTPGQGLQFLFEYFSETQRNKGNFPGRFSGRQFSNSRSEMNVSTLELGDSALYLCASSLYRLAGENEQFFGPGTRLTVL.

There are a few counts of this clone. The chain carries TRBV6-6 and TRBJ2-7; 12 bases are shared with TRBD2. Germline assignment: CDR1 MNHNY and CDR2 SVGAGI (reference sequence). The CDR3 sequence is 15 residues long. V lost 5 bases, J lost 7 bases, and 9 bases stayed unmatched. As DNA, the CDR3 is TGTGCCAGCAGTCACTGGACTAGCGGGAAGTGGGAGCAGTACTTC. Translation: CASSHWTSGKWEQYF.

The chain couples TRBV6-5 to TRBJ1-2; 7 nucleotides match TRBD1. V gave up 6 bases and J gave up 3 bases; unmatched junction bases: 4. The CDR3 consists of 13 residues. Germline V gene lookup returns CDR1 MNHEY and CDR2 SVGAGI. The CDR3 bases are TGTGCCAGCAGACCCACAGGGGACTATGGCTACACCTTC. Protein product: CASRPTGDYGYTF.

The chain carries TRBV12-5 and TRBJ2-6; D gene unclear. Per germline, CDR1 LGHNT and CDR2 FRNRAP. The CDR3 loop spans 13 amino acids. V lost 5 bases to trimming and J lost 0 bases, with 2 bases between them. The CDR3 DNA reads TGTGCTAGTGGTATCTCTGGGGCCAACGTCCTGACTTTC. It is translated as CASGISGANVLTF.

The J gene is TRBJ2-7, the V gene TRBV19; 9 nucleotides match TRBD1. The germline CDR1 and CDR2 sequences are LNHDA and SQIVND (reference sequence). The CDR3 consists of 13 residues. The ends lost 7 bases at V and 6 bases at J; junction bases unmatched: 7. This CDR3 is CASIGTGFSEQYF. CDR3 bases: TGTGCCAGTATTGGGACAGGGTTTAGCGAGCAGTACTTC. Full variable domain (rest looked up from reference TRBV19 and TRBJ2-7): DGGITQSPKYLFRKEGQNVTLSCEQNLNHDAMYWYRQDPGQGLRLIYYSQIVNDFQKGDIAEGYSVSREKKESFPLTVTSAQKNPTAFYLCASIGTGFSEQYFGPGTRLTVT.

The chain employs TRBV4-3 and TRBJ1-4; D may be TRBD1 (6 bases). Germline-derived CDR1 and CDR2 are LGHNA and YSLEER. This CDR3 comprises 16 residues. Deletions cut 0 bases from V and 8 bases from J, with 16 bases between. For the CDR3, the DNA is TGCGCCAGCAGCCAAGATCATGCCGGGGGCCAAGAAAAACTGTTTTTT. This sequence encodes CASSQDHAGGQEKLFF.

The chain uses TRBV7-9 and TRBJ1-5; D unclear. V shed 2 bases and J shed 4 bases, with 18 bases lying between them. This CDR3 spans 17 amino acids. Germline lookup yields CDR1 SEHNR and CDR2 FQNEAQ (reference sequence). CDR3 DNA sequence: TGTGCCAGCAGCTTATTCACGGCAGGTCCCTTTAATCAGCCCCAGCATTTT. This codes for CASSLFTAGPFNQPQHF.

Here the CDR3 DNA reads TGTGCCAGCAGCGTTTCAGGGGGTCGGAGTGAAAAACTGTTTTTT. Translation gives CASSVSGGRSEKLFF. This chain uses TRBV7-2 with TRBJ1-4, with 7 bases identical to TRBD1. The germline V gene has CDR1 SGHTA and CDR2 FQGNSA. J was trimmed by 7 bases and V by 5 bases; bases with no gene match: 10. The CDR3 contains 15 residues.

The chain couples TRBV7-2 to TRBJ2-3, with 7 bases identical to TRBD2. This CDR3 region has 14 residues. V shed 1 base and J 6 bases; nucleotides not matched to a gene: 4. CDR1 is SGHTA and CDR2 is FQGNSA in the germline V gene. The chain's CDR3 is CASSLGAGLDTQYF. The CDR3, as DNA: TGTGCCAGCAGCTTAGGAGCGGGGCTGGATACGCAGTATTTT.

The chain couples TRBV7-2 to TRBJ2-3; TRBD2 agrees at 7 bases. The CDR3 length is 14 residues. The germline CDR1 and CDR2 sequences are SGHTA and FQGNSA. V was clipped by 1 base and J by 6 bases; unmatched bases: 4. The CDR3 DNA sequence: TGTGCCAGCAGCTTAGAACGGGGGGTGGATACGCAGTATTTT. This sequence encodes CASSLERGVDTQYF.

A few counts support this clone. No DNA is shown, since the ends of the CDR3 on it are uncertain; the CDR3 is the one TCRdb lists. The J gene is TRBJ2-7, the V gene TRBV28; the D segment call TRBD2 is taken from the table without a DNA check. Germline CDR1 MDHEN, CDR2 SYDVKM. Including both end residues, the CDR3 is 14 amino acids long. CDR3 loop: CATFGPGKSYEQYF.